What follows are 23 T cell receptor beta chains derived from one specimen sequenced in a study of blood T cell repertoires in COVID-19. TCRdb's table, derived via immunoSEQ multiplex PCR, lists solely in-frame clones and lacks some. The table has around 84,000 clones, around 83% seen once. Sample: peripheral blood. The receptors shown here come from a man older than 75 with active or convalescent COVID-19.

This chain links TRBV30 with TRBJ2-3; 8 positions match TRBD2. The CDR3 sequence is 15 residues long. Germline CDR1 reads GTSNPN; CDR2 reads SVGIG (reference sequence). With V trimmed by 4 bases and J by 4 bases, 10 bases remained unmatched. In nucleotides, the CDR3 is TGTGCCTGGACTCCGGGACTAGTGGCGGCAGATACGCAGTATTTT. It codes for CAWTPGLVAADTQYF.

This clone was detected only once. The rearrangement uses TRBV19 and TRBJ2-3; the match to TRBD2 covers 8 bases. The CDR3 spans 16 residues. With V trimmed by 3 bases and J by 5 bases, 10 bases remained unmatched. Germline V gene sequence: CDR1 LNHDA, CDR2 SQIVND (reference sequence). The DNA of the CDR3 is TGTGCCAGTAGTATCCCCAGCGGGGGAGTCAAAGATACGCAGTATTTT. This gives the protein CASSIPSGGVKDTQYF.

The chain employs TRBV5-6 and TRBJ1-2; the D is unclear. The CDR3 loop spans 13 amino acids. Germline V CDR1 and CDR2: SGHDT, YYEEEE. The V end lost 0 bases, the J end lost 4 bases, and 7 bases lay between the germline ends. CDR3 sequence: CASSLEQVYGYTF. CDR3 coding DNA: TGTGCCAGCAGCTTGGAACAAGTCTATGGCTACACCTTC.

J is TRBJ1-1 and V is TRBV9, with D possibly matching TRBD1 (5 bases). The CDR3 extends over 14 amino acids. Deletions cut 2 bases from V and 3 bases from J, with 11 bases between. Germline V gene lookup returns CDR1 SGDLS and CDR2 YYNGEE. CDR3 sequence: CASSVQGFDTEAFF. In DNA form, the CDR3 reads TGTGCCAGCAGCGTGCAGGGTTTTGACACTGAAGCTTTCTTT.

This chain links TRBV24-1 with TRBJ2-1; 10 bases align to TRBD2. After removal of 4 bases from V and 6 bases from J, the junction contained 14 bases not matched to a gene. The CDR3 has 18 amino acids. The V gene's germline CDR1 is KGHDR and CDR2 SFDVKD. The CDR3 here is CATSDGFLPSGSFNEQFF. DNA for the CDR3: TGTGCCACCAGTGACGGTTTCCTACCTAGCGGGAGTTTCAATGAGCAGTTCTTC.

CDR3 loop: CASSARGSGYTF. As DNA, the CDR3 is TGTGCCAGCAGTGCCAGGGGGTCAGGCTACACCTTC. The rearrangement joins TRBV6-4 to TRBJ1-2; 7 bases match TRBD1. Germline V lookup: CDR1 MRHNA, CDR2 SNTAGT. V shed 4 bases, J shed 8 bases, and the junction held 4 bases outside the gene matches. The CDR3 has 12 amino acids.

CDR3 nucleotide sequence: TGTGCCAGCAGTTCGCAGGGGGCAGCTGGGGCCAACGTCCTGACTTTC. Its protein product is CASSSQGAAGANVLTF. V gene TRBV28 combines with J gene TRBJ2-6, with 8 bases identical to TRBD1. This CDR3 region has 16 residues. V lost 4 bases and J lost 2; bases outside the gene matches: 4. Germline V gene sequence: CDR1 MDHEN, CDR2 SYDVKM.

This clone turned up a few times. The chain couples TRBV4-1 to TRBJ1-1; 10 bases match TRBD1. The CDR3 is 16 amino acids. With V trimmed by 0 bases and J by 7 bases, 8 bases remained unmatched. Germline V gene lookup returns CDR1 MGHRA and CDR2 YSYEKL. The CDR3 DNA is TGCGCCAGCAGCCAAGATCCGGGACAGGGGTTTAATGAAGCTTTCTTT. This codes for CASSQDPGQGFNEAFF.

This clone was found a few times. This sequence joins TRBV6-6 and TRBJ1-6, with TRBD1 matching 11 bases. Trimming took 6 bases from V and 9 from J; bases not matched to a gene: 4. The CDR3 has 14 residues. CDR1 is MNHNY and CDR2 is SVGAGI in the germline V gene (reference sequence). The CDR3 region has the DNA TGTGCCAGCAGCTTCGGACAGGGGGCTTCACCCCTCCACTTT. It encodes CASSFGQGASPLHF.

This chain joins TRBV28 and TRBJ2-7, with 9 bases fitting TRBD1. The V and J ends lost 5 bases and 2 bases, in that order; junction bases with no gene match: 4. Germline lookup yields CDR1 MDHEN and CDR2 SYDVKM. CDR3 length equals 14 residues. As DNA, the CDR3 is TGTGCCAGCAGTCCCCGGGACAGGGCCTACGAGCAGTACTTC. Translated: CASSPRDRAYEQYF.

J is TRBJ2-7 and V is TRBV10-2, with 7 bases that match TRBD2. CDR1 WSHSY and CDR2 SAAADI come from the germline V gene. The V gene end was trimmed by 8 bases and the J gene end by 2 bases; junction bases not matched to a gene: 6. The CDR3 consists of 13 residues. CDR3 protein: CASVSGLAYEQYF. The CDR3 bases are TGCGCCAGCGTTAGCGGGCTTGCCTACGAGCAGTACTTC.

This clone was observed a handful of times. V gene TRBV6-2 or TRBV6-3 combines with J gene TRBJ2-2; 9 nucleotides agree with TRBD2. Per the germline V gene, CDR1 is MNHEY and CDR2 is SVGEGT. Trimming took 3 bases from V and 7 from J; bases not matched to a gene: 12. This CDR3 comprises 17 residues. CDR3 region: CASSYPRLAGAGGELFF. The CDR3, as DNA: TGTGCCAGCAGTTATCCCCGTTTAGCGGGAGCTGGCGGGGAGCTGTTTTTT.

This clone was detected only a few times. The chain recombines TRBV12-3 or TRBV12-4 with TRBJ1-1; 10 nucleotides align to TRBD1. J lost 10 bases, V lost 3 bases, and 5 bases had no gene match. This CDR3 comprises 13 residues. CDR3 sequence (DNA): TGTGCCAGCAGTTTTCGGGACAGGGGTCGAGCTTTCTTT. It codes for CASSFRDRGRAFF.

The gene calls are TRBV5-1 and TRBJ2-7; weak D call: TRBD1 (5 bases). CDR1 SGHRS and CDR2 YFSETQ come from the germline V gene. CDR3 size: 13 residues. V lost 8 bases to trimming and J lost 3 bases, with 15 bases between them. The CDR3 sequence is CARSPGSYYEQYF. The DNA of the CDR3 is TGCGCCAGATCCCCAGGGTCCTACTACGAGCAGTACTTC.

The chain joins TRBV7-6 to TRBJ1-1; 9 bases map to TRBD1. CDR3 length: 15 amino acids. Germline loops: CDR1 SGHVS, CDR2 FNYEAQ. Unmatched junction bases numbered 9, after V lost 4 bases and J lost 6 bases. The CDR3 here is CASSYRGRREAEAFF. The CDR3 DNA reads TGTGCCAGCAGCTACAGGGGGCGACGAGAAGCTGAAGCTTTCTTT.

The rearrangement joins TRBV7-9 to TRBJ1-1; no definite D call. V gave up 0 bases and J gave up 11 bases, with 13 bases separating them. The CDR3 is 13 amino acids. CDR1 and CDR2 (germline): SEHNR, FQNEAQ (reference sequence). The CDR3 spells CASSLAGTGGAFF. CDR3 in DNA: TGTGCCAGCAGCTTAGCGGGTACTGGAGGGGCTTTCTTT.

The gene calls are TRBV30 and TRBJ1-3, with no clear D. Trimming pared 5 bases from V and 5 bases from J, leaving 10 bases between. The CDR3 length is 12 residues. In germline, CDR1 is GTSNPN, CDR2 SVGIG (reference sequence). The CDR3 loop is CAWDLKRNTIYF. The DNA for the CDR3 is TGTGCCTGGGACCTAAAGCGAAACACCATATATTTT.

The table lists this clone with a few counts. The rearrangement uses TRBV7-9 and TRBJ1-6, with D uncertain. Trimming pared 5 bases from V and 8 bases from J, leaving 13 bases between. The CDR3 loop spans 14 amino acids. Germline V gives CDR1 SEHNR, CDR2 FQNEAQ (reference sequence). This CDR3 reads CASSNGGLDSPLHF. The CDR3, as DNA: TGTGCCAGCAGCAACGGTGGTCTCGATTCACCCCTCCACTTT.

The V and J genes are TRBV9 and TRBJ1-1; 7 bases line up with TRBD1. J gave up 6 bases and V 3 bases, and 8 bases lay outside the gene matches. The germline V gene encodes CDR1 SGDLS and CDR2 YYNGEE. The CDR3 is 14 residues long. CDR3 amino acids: CASSETQGMAEAFF. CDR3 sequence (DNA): TGTGCCAGCAGCGAAACACAGGGGATGGCTGAAGCTTTCTTT.

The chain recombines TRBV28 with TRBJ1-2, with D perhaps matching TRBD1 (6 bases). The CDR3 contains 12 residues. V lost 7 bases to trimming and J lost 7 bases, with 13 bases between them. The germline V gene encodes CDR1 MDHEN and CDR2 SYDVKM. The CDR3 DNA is TGTGCCAGCACATCGTCAGGGGCTGGCTACACCTTC. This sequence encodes CASTSSGAGYTF.

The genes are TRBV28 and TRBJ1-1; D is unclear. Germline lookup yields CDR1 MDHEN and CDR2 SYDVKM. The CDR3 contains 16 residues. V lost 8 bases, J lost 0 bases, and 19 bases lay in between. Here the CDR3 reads CASGVVSAGMNTEAFF. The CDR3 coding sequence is TGTGCCAGCGGGGTCGTATCTGCGGGAATGAACACTGAAGCTTTCTTT.

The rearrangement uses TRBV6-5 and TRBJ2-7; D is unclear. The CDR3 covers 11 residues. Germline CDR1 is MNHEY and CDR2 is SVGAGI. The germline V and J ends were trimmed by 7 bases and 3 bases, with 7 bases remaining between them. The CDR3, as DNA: TGTGCCAGCACGCGAAACTACGAGCAGTACTTC. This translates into CASTRNYEQYF.

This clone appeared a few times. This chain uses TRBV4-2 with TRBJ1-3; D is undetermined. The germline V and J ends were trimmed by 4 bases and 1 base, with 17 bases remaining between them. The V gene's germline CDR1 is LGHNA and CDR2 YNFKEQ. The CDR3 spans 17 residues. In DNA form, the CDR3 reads TGTGCCAGCAGCCGGCGGACGGGAAGAGATTCTGGAAACACCATATATTTT. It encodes CASSRRTGRDSGNTIYF.